This paragraph reports one TCR beta chain. The target antigen is unknown. This CDR3 contains 14 residues. V lost 0 bases, J lost 4 bases, and 10 bases lay in between. CDR1 and CDR2 from the germline V gene are SGHNT and YYREEE (reference sequence). The data originate from a study of T cell responses to AZD1222 COVID-19 vaccine. General study results and limits: Reportedly, nearly half the spike-specific TCRs target unmutated variant regions. Only 5 or 6 AZD1222 recipients were seropositive at baseline. CD4 TCRs covered the whole spike, strongest at regions 160-218 and 743-854.

The protocol was immunoSEQ multiplex PCR, while the TCRdb copy is restricted to in-frame clones and leaves out a portion. Of around 100,000 clones listed, approximately 84% are singletons. This TCR came from an adult in good health. The chain couples TRBV5-4 to TRBJ1-2; D uncertain. Sequenced material: peripheral blood, taken on day 0 of AZD1222 vaccination. As DNA, the CDR3 is TGTGCCAGCAGCTTGGACAGAGCGACCTATGGCTACACCTTC. This gives the protein CASSLDRATYGYTF.